The rows below give T cell receptor beta chains drawn from one sample of a study of blood T cell repertoires in COVID-19. The table came from immunoSEQ multiplex PCR; TCRdb's copy has only in-frame clones and leaves some out. The sample has more than 200,000 clones; 75% to 90% are singletons. Sequencing input: peripheral blood. The source is a woman older than 75 with COVID-19, enrolled during active disease. Each CDR3 is given with its conserved first and last residue. Fields, in order: J gene, D gene, clone size, V gene, CDR3 DNA, CDR3 protein. A D gene is named only where the DNA matches it firmly. Not all rows give a size; the values are once, few, many and, for expanded clones, a class.

J gene: TRBJ2-1; D gene: .; clone size: .; V gene: TRBV6-6; CDR3 DNA: TGTGCCAGCAGTTACGAGGGAGACAATGAGCAGTTCTTC; CDR3 protein: CASSYEGDNEQFF
J gene: TRBJ2-7; D gene: .; clone size: .; V gene: TRBV5-1; CDR3 DNA: TGCGCCAGCAGCTATGCAGGGCGAGAGCAGTACTTC; CDR3 protein: CASSYAGREQYF
J gene: TRBJ1-4; D gene: TRBD1; clone size: .; V gene: TRBV9; CDR3 DNA: TGTGCCAGCAGCAGGACAGGGGACGAAAAACTGTTTTTT; CDR3 protein: CASSRTGDEKLFF
J gene: TRBJ2-2; D gene: TRBD2; clone size: .; V gene: TRBV27; CDR3 DNA: TGTGCCAGCAGTCCCACCGCCGCGGGAGGTAACACCGGGGAGCTGTTTTTT; CDR3 protein: CASSPTAAGGNTGELFF
J gene: TRBJ2-1; D gene: TRBD1; clone size: .; V gene: TRBV29-1; CDR3 DNA: TGCAGCGTTCGACAGGGCAGGGGCAATGAGCAGTTCTTC; CDR3 protein: CSVRQGRGNEQFF
J gene: TRBJ1-1; D gene: .; clone size: .; V gene: TRBV5-1; CDR3 DNA: TGCGCCAGCAGCTTACCGACGGGGAACACTGAAGCTTTCTTT; CDR3 protein: CASSLPTGNTEAFF
J gene: TRBJ1-5; D gene: TRBD1; clone size: .; V gene: TRBV6-6; CDR3 DNA: TGTGCCAGCAGCCCAATCGGACAGGGAGATCAGCCCCAGCATTTT; CDR3 protein: CASSPIGQGDQPQHF
J gene: TRBJ2-2; D gene: .; clone size: .; V gene: TRBV18; CDR3 DNA: TGTGCCAGCTCACCGAACAGGGTGGACACCGGGGAGCTGTTTTTT; CDR3 protein: CASSPNRVDTGELFF
J gene: TRBJ2-1; D gene: TRBD2; clone size: .; V gene: TRBV11-3; CDR3 DNA: TGTGCCAGCAGCTTAGACGGGGGGACTAGCGACACCGGATACAATGAGCAGTTCTTC; CDR3 protein: CASSLDGGTSDTGYNEQFF
J gene: TRBJ1-1; D gene: .; clone size: once; V gene: TRBV15; CDR3 DNA: TGTGCCACCAGCAGAGCGACAGTTAAAGAAGCTTTCTTT; CDR3 protein: CATSRATVKEAFF
J gene: TRBJ1-4; D gene: TRBD1; clone size: once; V gene: TRBV28; CDR3 DNA: TGTGCCAGCAGTTTATCTCCAATCGACAGGGGGAAACTGTTTTTT; CDR3 protein: CASSLSPIDRGKLFF
J gene: TRBJ1-5; D gene: .; clone size: .; V gene: TRBV30; CDR3 DNA: TGTGCCTGGAGTCAGGGTTCCAGGAATCAGCCCCAGCATTTT; CDR3 protein: CAWSQGSRNQPQHF
J gene: TRBJ1-3; D gene: .; clone size: .; V gene: TRBV9; CDR3 DNA: TGTGCCAGCAGCGTACTATCTGGAAACACCATATATTTT; CDR3 protein: CASSVLSGNTIYF
J gene: TRBJ2-6; D gene: TRBD2; clone size: once; V gene: TRBV5-4; CDR3 DNA: TGTGCCAGCAGCCCGGGGGGGGCGGCTCACTCTGGGGCCAACGTCCTGACTTTC; CDR3 protein: CASSPGGAAHSGANVLTF
J gene: TRBJ1-2; D gene: .; clone size: .; V gene: TRBV7-9; CDR3 DNA: TGTGCCAGCAGCTTGCAGGGGCGTTTCTATGGCTACACCTTC; CDR3 protein: CASSLQGRFYGYTF
J gene: TRBJ2-1; D gene: .; clone size: .; V gene: TRBV6-5; CDR3 DNA: TGTGCCAGCGGGGCTAGCGTCCCCAATGAGCAGTTCTTC; CDR3 protein: CASGASVPNEQFF
J gene: TRBJ1-2; D gene: .; clone size: .; V gene: TRBV5-1; CDR3 DNA: TGCGCCAGCAGCTTGGTGCCAGGGGACTATGGCTACACCTTC; CDR3 protein: CASSLVPGDYGYTF
J gene: TRBJ1-1; D gene: .; clone size: .; V gene: TRBV30; CDR3 DNA: TGTGCCTGGAGTGCTAGGTCGGGGTACACTGAAGCTTTCTTT; CDR3 protein: CAWSARSGYTEAFF
J gene: TRBJ1-2; D gene: .; clone size: .; V gene: TRBV7-9; CDR3 DNA: TGTGCCAGCAGCTTTGAGAACAGGGCGCGTGGCTACACCTTC; CDR3 protein: CASSFENRARGYTF
J gene: TRBJ1-1; D gene: .; clone size: .; V gene: TRBV7-9; CDR3 DNA: TGTGCCAGCAGCTTACTGACAACAAACTCGCGGAACACTGAAGCTTTCTTT; CDR3 protein: CASSLLTTNSRNTEAFF
J gene: TRBJ2-3; D gene: TRBD2; clone size: once; V gene: TRBV3-1/TRBV3-2; CDR3 DNA: TGTGCCAGCAGCCTTAGACTAGCGGCGAGCACAGATACGCAGTATTTT; CDR3 protein: CASSLRLAASTDTQYF
J gene: TRBJ1-1; D gene: TRBD1; clone size: .; V gene: TRBV7-7; CDR3 DNA: TGTGCTAGCAGCCAAAAGGGGGCAACTGAAGCTTTCTTT; CDR3 protein: CASSQKGATEAFF
J gene: TRBJ2-6; D gene: .; clone size: .; V gene: TRBV19; CDR3 DNA: TGTGCCAGTAGTATAGTTCTCTCCCGGCGGTCTGGGGCCAACGTCCTGACTTTC; CDR3 protein: CASSIVLSRRSGANVLTF
J gene: TRBJ2-1; D gene: TRBD2; clone size: .; V gene: TRBV9; CDR3 DNA: TGTGCCACCCGACTAGCGGGTCTCTCCATCTCCTACAATGAGCAGTTCTTC; CDR3 protein: CATRLAGLSISYNEQFF
J gene: TRBJ2-3; D gene: TRBD2; clone size: .; V gene: TRBV6-5; CDR3 DNA: TGTGCCAGCAGTCTCCTCGGGGGGAGGACAGATACGCAGTATTTT; CDR3 protein: CASSLLGGRTDTQYF